The 16 T cell receptor beta chains below all came from one sample that was sequenced in a study of T cell responses to AZD1222 COVID-19 vaccine. Only in-frame clones appear in the TCRdb table, and some are missing; sequencing was by immunoSEQ multiplex PCR. The sample shows about 79,000 clones, approximately 80% of them seen only once. The sample here was peripheral blood, taken on day 0 of AZD1222 vaccination. The receptors here all came from an adult in good health.

V gene TRBV3-1 (or the pseudogene TRBV3-2) combines with J gene TRBJ1-2, with D possibly being TRBD1 (5 bases). CDR1 is LGHDT, CDR2 YNNKEL, per germline (reference sequence). Deletions cut 11 bases from V and 2 bases from J, with 15 bases between. This CDR3 has 13 residues. This CDR3 is CASRGRRNYGYTF. In nucleotides, the CDR3 is TGTGCCTCACGGGGGAGGCGAAACTATGGCTACACCTTC.

The J gene is TRBJ1-1, the V gene TRBV11-2, with no clear D. The CDR3 runs 15 residues. Germline values: CDR1 SGHAT, CDR2 FQNNGV. Trimming stripped 1 base from V and 1 base from J, with 10 bases between. Written as DNA, the CDR3 is TGTGCCAGCAGCTTAGTTCTGGGCCCGAACACTGAAGCTTTCTTT. Amino acids: CASSLVLGPNTEAFF. The full variable domain, completed using reference TRBV11-2 and TRBJ1-1, is EAGVAQSPRYKIIEKRQSVAFWCNPISGHATLYWYQQILGQGPKLLIQFQNNGVVDDSQLPKDRFSAERLKGVDSTLKIQPAKLEDSAVYLCASSLVLGPNTEAFFGQGTRLTVV.

This chain joins TRBV18 and TRBJ1-5, with D unclear. CDR3 length equals 15 residues. CDR1 is KGHSH, CDR2 LQKENI, per germline. V was pared by 5 bases and J by 0 bases, with 11 bases between. The CDR3 sequence is CASSLDGNSNQPQHF. For the CDR3, the DNA is TGTGCCAGCTCATTGGACGGAAATAGCAATCAGCCCCAGCATTTT.

The rearrangement uses TRBV6-5 and TRBJ1-1; D is unresolved. The CDR3 extends over 13 amino acids. The V and J ends lost 5 bases and 1 base respectively, with 8 bases between them. CDR1 and CDR2 (germline): MNHEY, SVGAGI. In nucleotides, the CDR3 is TGTGCCAGCAGTATAACAAGGAACACTGAAGCTTTCTTT. As protein: CASSITRNTEAFF.

V is TRBV19 and J is TRBJ2-7; TRBD2 agrees at 7 bases. V was clipped by 2 bases and J by 8 bases; unmatched bases: 9. CDR3 length: 14 residues. Per germline, CDR1 LNHDA and CDR2 SQIVND (reference sequence). The CDR3 spells CASSISAGAVQQYF. The CDR3 DNA sequence: TGTGCCAGTAGTATAAGTGCGGGAGCGGTCCAGCAGTACTTC. Using reference TRBV19 and TRBJ2-7 for the parts outside the CDR3, the full variable domain is DGGITQSPKYLFRKEGQNVTLSCEQNLNHDAMYWYRQDPGQGLRLIYYSQIVNDFQKGDIAEGYSVSREKKESFPLTVTSAQKNPTAFYLCASSISAGAVQQYFGPGTRLTVT.

V usage is TRBV28 and J usage is TRBJ1-2, with TRBD1 as a possible D gene (5 bases). The CDR3 is 13 residues long. Germline V gene data show CDR1 as MDHEN and CDR2 as SYDVKM. V was trimmed by 5 bases and J by 4 bases, leaving 11 bases between them. CDR3 sequence: CASSPRTGYGYTF. In DNA, the CDR3 is TGTGCCAGCAGTCCCCGAACAGGCTATGGCTACACCTTC.

The J gene is TRBJ2-7, the V gene TRBV18; the D is unclear. The length of the CDR3 is 15 residues. Germline CDR1 reads KGHSH; CDR2 reads LQKENI. Trimming took 0 bases from V and 0 from J, leaving 9 bases between them. CDR3 loop: CASSPPNGPSYEQYF. For the CDR3, the DNA is TGTGCCAGCTCACCACCCAACGGACCCTCCTACGAGCAGTACTTC. The whole variable domain, remainder taken from reference TRBV18 and TRBJ2-7, is NAGVMQNPRHLVRRRGQEARLRCSPMKGHSHVYWYRQLPEEGLKFMVYLQKENIIDESGMPKERFSAEFPKEGPSILRIQQVVRGDSAAYFCASSPPNGPSYEQYFGPGTRLTVT.

This clone has only a few counts. The chain recombines TRBV11-3 with TRBJ2-1; D may correspond to TRBD1 or TRBD2 (5 bases each). The germline gives CDR1 SGHNT, CDR2 YENEEA. Trimming removed 5 bases from V and 5 bases from J, with 10 bases in between. The CDR3 contains 13 residues. The CDR3 region is CASSQGDDNEQFF. CDR3 nucleotides: TGTGCCAGCAGCCAAGGGGACGACAATGAGCAGTTCTTC.

This clone has more than one count but fewer than ten. V and J are TRBV27 and TRBJ1-2; D is unclear. The CDR3 consists of 13 residues. Germline V gene data show CDR1 as MNHEY and CDR2 as SMNVEV (reference sequence). V lost 3 bases and J 4 bases, leaving 9 bases between the germline ends. CDR3 loop: CASSFGRRYGYTF. CDR3 coding DNA: TGTGCCAGCAGTTTTGGCAGGCGCTATGGCTACACCTTC.

The genes are TRBV11-3 and TRBJ1-2; TRBD1 is a possible D gene (6 bases). The CDR3 has 17 amino acids. Trimming shortened V by 1 base and J by 0 bases, and 15 bases separated the two germline ends. Germline values: CDR1 SGHNT, CDR2 YENEEA. The CDR3 is CASSLGVDSQANYGYTF. The CDR3 nucleotides are TGTGCCAGCAGCTTAGGAGTGGACAGTCAAGCTAACTATGGCTACACCTTC.

The genes are TRBV2 and TRBJ1-2, with D possibly matching TRBD1 (5 bases). CDR1 and CDR2 from the germline V gene are SNHLY and FYNNEI. This CDR3 has 14 residues. Trimming cost V 9 bases and J 3 bases, with 17 bases left between them. CDR3 in DNA: TGTGCCAGTACCCTTGGACGGGACTACTATGGCTACACCTTC. Translating gives CASTLGRDYYGYTF.

The chain has TRBV18 and TRBJ1-1; D is unresolved. This CDR3 spans 19 amino acids. V was cut by 6 bases and J by 1 base, with 27 bases left in between. The V gene's germline CDR1 is KGHSH and CDR2 LQKENI. CDR3 DNA sequence: TGTGCCAGCTCTCAATCCCTGGCAGGAATCGCCACTCGGAACACTGAAGCTTTCTTT. It is translated as CASSQSLAGIATRNTEAFF.

The table lists this clone with a count of one. The CDR3, as DNA: TGTGCCAGCTCCCCCTTATTAAGGGGGGGGGCGGATGGCTACACCTTC. Protein: CASSPLLRGGADGYTF. This chain links TRBV18 with TRBJ1-2; TRBD1 is a possible D gene (6 bases). The V and J ends lost 6 bases and 6 bases respectively, with 23 bases between them. CDR1 is KGHSH, CDR2 LQKENI, per germline. CDR3 length equals 16 residues.

This clone was detected a few times. The chain employs TRBV2 and TRBJ1-2; D is uncertain. This CDR3 region has 12 residues. Between the trimmed V and J ends, which lost 5 bases and 7 bases, there was a span of 11 bases. CDR1 and CDR2 (germline): SNHLY, FYNNEI. CDR3 loop: CASSRAEAGYTF. CDR3 nucleotide sequence: TGTGCCAGCAGTAGGGCCGAGGCTGGCTACACCTTC.

The V gene is TRBV11-2, the J gene TRBJ2-7, with TRBD1 matching 7 bases. CDR1 and CDR2 from the germline V gene are SGHAT and FQNNGV. The CDR3 is made up of 17 amino acids. With V trimmed by 2 bases and J by 2 bases, 12 bases remained unmatched. The CDR3 protein is CASSLTSGTAAAYEQYF. DNA for the CDR3: TGTGCCAGCAGCTTAACCTCCGGGACAGCCGCTGCCTACGAGCAGTACTTC. Full variable domain (rest looked up from reference TRBV11-2 and TRBJ2-7): EAGVAQSPRYKIIEKRQSVAFWCNPISGHATLYWYQQILGQGPKLLIQFQNNGVVDDSQLPKDRFSAERLKGVDSTLKIQPAKLEDSAVYLCASSLTSGTAAAYEQYFGPGTRLTVT.

The chain carries TRBV12-3 or TRBV12-4 and TRBJ2-1, with D possibly being TRBD1 (5 bases). The CDR3 spans 13 residues. Trimming cost V 7 bases and J 7 bases, with 14 bases left between them. CDR3 sequence: CASKRVRGNEQFF. The CDR3 DNA reads TGTGCCAGCAAACGGGTTAGGGGTAATGAGCAGTTCTTC.